This TCR beta chain appears in the sequencing data of a study of identical twins. Study results and limitations: Out-of-frame TCR alpha sharing in monozygotic twins exceeded recombination model predictions.

With template switching, a universal primer site was added, and the cDNA carried unique molecular identifiers. TCRdb itself ran the 5' RACE reads through MiXCR, one entry per CDR3 protein. The sample lists a few hundred thousand distinct CDR3 sequences; just under 10% were seen once. Trimming cost V 5 bases and J 7 bases; bases outside gene matches: 7. CDR1 is SGHAT, CDR2 FQNNGV, per germline. CDR3 length: 14 amino acids. This clonotype was picked up many times. Its antigen is unknown. These data also featured in a second study, about yellow fever vaccine responses in identical twins.

Sequencing input: PBMCs. This receptor was obtained from a woman aged 18 to 35 in good health. V usage is TRBV11-2 and J usage is TRBJ2-7; 11 nucleotides match TRBD2. CDR3 DNA: TGTGCCAGCAGCCAGGGACTAGCGGACAGGGAGCAGTACTTC. Protein sequence: CASSQGLADREQYF.